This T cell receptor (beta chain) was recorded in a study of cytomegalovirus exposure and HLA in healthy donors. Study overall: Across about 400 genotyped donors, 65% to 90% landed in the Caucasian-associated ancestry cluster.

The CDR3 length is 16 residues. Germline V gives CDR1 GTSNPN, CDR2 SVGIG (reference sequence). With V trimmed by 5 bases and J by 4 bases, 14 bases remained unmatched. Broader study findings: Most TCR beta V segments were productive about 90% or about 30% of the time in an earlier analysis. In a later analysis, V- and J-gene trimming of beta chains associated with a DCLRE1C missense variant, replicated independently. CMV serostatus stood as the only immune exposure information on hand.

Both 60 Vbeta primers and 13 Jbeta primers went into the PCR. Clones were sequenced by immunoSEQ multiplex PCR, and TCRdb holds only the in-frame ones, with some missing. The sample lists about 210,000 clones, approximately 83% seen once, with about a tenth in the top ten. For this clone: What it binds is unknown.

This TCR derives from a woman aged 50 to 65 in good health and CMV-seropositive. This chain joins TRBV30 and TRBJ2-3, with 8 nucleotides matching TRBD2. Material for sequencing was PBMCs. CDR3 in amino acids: CAWSRSGGAEADTQYF. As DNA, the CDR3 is TGTGCCTGGTCTCGATCCGGGGGGGCCGAGGCAGATACGCAGTATTTT.